The rows below give T cell receptor beta chains drawn from one sample of a study of cytomegalovirus exposure and HLA in healthy donors. TCRdb's table, derived via immunoSEQ multiplex PCR, lists solely in-frame clones and lacks some. Among about 110,000 clones, around three quarters were seen once, and the ten largest hold 7.8%. Specimen: PBMCs. All receptors come from a man younger than 40 in good health and CMV-seronegative. Both conserved end residues are part of each CDR3.

J gene | CDR3 length | V gene | CDR3 protein
TRBJ2-7 | 14 | TRBV27 | CASSEWAKSYEQYF
TRBJ2-7 | 14 | TRBV19 | CASTTGTTAYEQYF
TRBJ1-5 | 15 | TRBV6-6 | CASRTTGTGNQPQHF
TRBJ2-7 | 15 | TRBV14 | CASSQLSGRYYEQYF
TRBJ2-5 | 16 | TRBV9 | CASSVGGGLAIETQYF
TRBJ2-5 | 15 | TRBV7-9 | CASSSRGLGQETQYF
TRBJ2-1 | 21 | TRBV7-3 | CASSLRKPLISGRAAHNEQFF
TRBJ2-1 | 14 | TRBV5-8 | CASSTSKFYNEQFF
TRBJ1-5 | 14 | TRBV19 | CASRRTGANQPQHF
TRBJ2-1 | 16 | TRBV4-1 | CASSQPGATWSNEQFF